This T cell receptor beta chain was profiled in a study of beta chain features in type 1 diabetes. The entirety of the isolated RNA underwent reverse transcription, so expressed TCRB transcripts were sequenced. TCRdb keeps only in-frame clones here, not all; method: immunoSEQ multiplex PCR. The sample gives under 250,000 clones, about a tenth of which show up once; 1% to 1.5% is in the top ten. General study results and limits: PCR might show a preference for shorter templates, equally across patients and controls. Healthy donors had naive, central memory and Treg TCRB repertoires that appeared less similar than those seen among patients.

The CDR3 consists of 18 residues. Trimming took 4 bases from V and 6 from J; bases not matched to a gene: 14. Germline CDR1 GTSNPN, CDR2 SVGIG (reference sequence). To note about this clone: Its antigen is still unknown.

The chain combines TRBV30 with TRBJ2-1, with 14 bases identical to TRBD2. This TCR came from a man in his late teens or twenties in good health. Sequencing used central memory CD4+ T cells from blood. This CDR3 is CAWITGRPGLAGVNEQFF. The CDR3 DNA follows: TGTGCCTGGATAACGGGCAGGCCGGGACTAGCGGGGGTCAATGAGCAGTTCTTC.